The source of this T cell receptor (beta chain) is a study of T cell repertoires in cytomegalovirus infection. The study's findings and limits: It was HLA-C-restricted CMV-specific TCR beta clonotypes that dominated the response ex vivo.

Germline CDR1 reads LNHDA; CDR2 reads SQIVND (reference sequence). This CDR3 is built from 12 residues. Trimming cost V 7 bases and J 3 bases, with 9 bases left between them. Details on this clonotype: The antigen is unknown.

TCRdb independently ran MiXCR on the reads; one entry per CDR3 protein. The sample comprises hundreds of thousands of distinct CDR3 sequences, roughly 29% of which are singletons, and approximately 20% rests with the top ten. The sample in question was cultured PBMCs, obtained from culture after CMV antigen stimulation. The chain combines TRBV19 with TRBJ1-2, with a possible D match to TRBD1 (6 bases). The origin of this receptor is a human donor in good health (CMV status not recorded). Some clones in this sample may be carry-over from other donors' samples. The CDR3 region is CASTGAHYGYTF. CDR3 DNA: TGTGCCAGTACGGGGGCCCACTATGGCTACACCTTC. The variable domain in full, completed from reference TRBV19 and TRBJ1-2, reads DGGITQSPKYLFRKEGQNVTLSCEQNLNHDAMYWYRQDPGQGLRLIYYSQIVNDFQKGDIAEGYSVSREKKESFPLTVTSAQKNPTAFYLCASTGAHYGYTFGSGTRLTVV.